The clone carrying this T cell receptor beta chain was counted ten times or more. Its antigen is undetermined. Through a sample-barcoded 5' primer and a J-beta primer mix, a second PCR was run for about 6 to 11 cycles. Each CDR3 protein is one row after TCRdb ran MiXCR on the 5' RACE reads. The table shows 600,000 or so distinct CDR3 sequences, with roughly 31% occurring only once. The V and J ends lost 6 bases and 7 bases, in that order; junction bases with no gene match: 9. Looked up from germline, CDR1 is ENHRY and CDR2 is SYGVKD. There are 14 residues in the CDR3. This record belongs to a study of blood T cells in healthy people across ages. Findings and caveats of the study: Across the age range, TCR beta diversity per million T cells fell in a roughly linear way. A greater number of naive CD4+ cells and higher diversity distinguished long-lived donors from aged donors.

The chain is built from TRBV10-3 and TRBJ2-1, with 7 bases identical to TRBD1. Sequenced: blood. The receptor's source is a woman older than 75 in good health. The CDR3 DNA reads TGTGCCATCAGAGAGCTCGGGACAGTAAATGAGCAGTTCTTC. It encodes CAIRELGTVNEQFF.